Detailed here is one T cell receptor beta chain. Its target is unknown. The CDR3 consists of 13 residues. The V gene's germline CDR1 is MNHEY and CDR2 SVGEGT. These data are taken from a study of T cells in Graves' hyperthyroidism and ophthalmopathy. Overall study results and limits: Most expanded thyroid clonotypes above 0.001 recurred in blood.

Amplified regions were TCR beta CDR3 sequences from RNA transcripts. With the HTBI primer set, the TCR CDR3 went through a first round of RT-PCR. MiXCR, run by TCRdb on the multiplex PCR reads, gives a single entry per CDR3 protein. This table has under 350,000 distinct CDR3 sequences, roughly 15% appearing once. A patient was excluded if there was uncontrolled infection, other autoimmune disease, pregnancy or lactation. Used for diagnoses were clinical symptoms, serum thyroxine and TRAb, thyroid ultrasound and orbital computed tomography. PBMCs were sourced from less than 13 ml fresh peripheral blood.

V usage is TRBV6-2 or TRBV6-3 and J usage is TRBJ2-7, with 16 positions matching TRBD2. The sequenced material came from blood. The clonotype comes from a middle-aged woman with Graves' hyperthyroidism. CDR3 nucleotide sequence: TGTGCGGGACTAGCGGGAGGGGCCTACGAGCAGTACTTC. This translates into CAGLAGGAYEQYF.